This TCR beta chain derives from a study of cytomegalovirus exposure and HLA in healthy donors. Notes on the study in general: With high specificity and sensitivity, the classifier reportedly diagnosed cytomegalovirus status.

Of note for this clone: Its antigen is not known.

From germline, CDR1 is SGHDN and CDR2 FVKESK. The V end was cut by 0 bases, the J end by 10 bases, with 10 bases between. There are 13 residues in the CDR3. 60 Vbeta and 13 Jbeta primers were used in PCR. The repertoire was sequenced with immunoSEQ multiplex PCR; TCRdb's copy has only in-frame clones and lacks some. This table has 100,000 to 150,000 clones, 80% to 85% appearing once. This TCR was sampled from a woman aged 25 to 39 in good health and CMV-seronegative. Sequencing used PBMCs. J is TRBJ2-1 and V is TRBV14; D gene uncertain. In nucleotides, the CDR3 is TGTGCCAGCAGCCAAGATATCCTAGTCGAGCAGTTCTTC. Its protein is CASSQDILVEQFF.